This T cell receptor beta chain was found in a study of response to subunit inactivated influenza vaccine. Study outcomes and limitations: It was suggested by the authors that few new T cells are recruited by each seasonal influenza vaccination.

Germline CDR1 MNHEY, CDR2 SVGEGT. V was shortened by 2 bases and J by 3 bases, with 14 bases between the two germline ends. The CDR3 sequence is 16 residues long. Details on this clonotype: Its antigen is still unknown.

TCRdb used MiXCR to reprocess the RT-PCR reads, holding one entry per CDR3 protein. The table includes over 650,000 distinct CDR3 sequences, about 18% detected once. The source is a man over 45 who received an inactivated influenza vaccine. The V call is TRBV6-2 or TRBV6-3, the J call TRBJ2-1; D not certain. The sequencing here drew on PBMCs from blood, taken about 5 days after vaccination. As DNA, the CDR3 is TGTGCCAGCAGTTACGGTTCGCCTAGTTTCTACAATGAGCAGTTCTTC. Residues: CASSYGSPSFYNEQFF.